Each of the 13 T cell receptor beta chains below was sequenced from the same sample in a study of blood T cell repertoires in COVID-19. Clones were read by immunoSEQ multiplex PCR, and TCRdb kept only the in-frame ones, dropping some. Among roughly 380,000 clones listed, around 91% were seen once. Input material: peripheral blood. The receptor source for this set is a woman aged 35 to 49 with COVID-19, enrolled during active disease.

V usage is TRBV5-5 and J usage is TRBJ1-6; D is unclear. V lost 9 bases to trimming and J lost 3 bases, with 16 bases between them. The germline V gene has CDR1 SGHKS and CDR2 YYEKEE (reference sequence). The CDR3 length is 15 residues. In nucleotides, the CDR3 is TGTGCCACCACCGGCAGCGCGAACTATAATTCACCCCTCCACTTT. Translating gives CATTGSANYNSPLHF.

The chain has TRBV7-8 and TRBJ2-6; no reliable D call. The CDR3 loop spans 15 amino acids. Per the germline V gene, CDR1 is SGHVS and CDR2 is FQNEAQ. The V end was cut by 1 base, the J end by 2 bases, with 6 bases between. The CDR3 DNA sequence: TGTGCCAGCAGCTTAGACGCGGCTGGGGCCAACGTCCTGACTTTC. Its protein product is CASSLDAAGANVLTF.

The chain links TRBV2 to TRBJ1-2; perhaps TRBD1 as D (5 bases). The V end was cut by 1 base, the J end by 2 bases, with 8 bases between. CDR3 length: 14 amino acids. The V gene's germline CDR1 is SNHLY and CDR2 FYNNEI. This chain's CDR3 is CASSEGRQNYGYTF. The CDR3 region has the DNA TGTGCCAGCAGTGAAGGGAGACAGAACTATGGCTACACCTTC.

The chain employs TRBV21-1 and TRBJ2-1; the listed D gene, TRBD2, was not tested against the DNA. TRBV21-1 is labeled a pseudogene. This CDR3 has 16 amino acids. CDR3 coding DNA: TGTGCCAGCAGCAGACCCTTTAGCGGGAGGGGCAATGAGCAGTTCTTC. Translating it yields CASSRPFSGRGNEQFF.

The genes are TRBV4-3 and TRBJ2-5, with 8 positions matching TRBD2. V dropped 1 base and J dropped 4; count of bases not matched to a gene: 5. The CDR3 spans 15 residues. The germline gives CDR1 LGHNA, CDR2 YSLEER. CDR3 nucleotide sequence: TGCGCCAGCAGCCAAGCGGGGGGGCATGGAGAGACCCAGTACTTC. Translated, it gives CASSQAGGHGETQYF.

V gene TRBV27 combines with J gene TRBJ1-2, with a weak D call TRBD1 (5 bases). Germline V lookup: CDR1 MNHEY, CDR2 SMNVEV (reference sequence). CDR3 size: 14 residues. V lost 3 bases, J lost 8 bases, and 16 bases lay in between. CDR3 loop: CASSFNGGEGGYTF. The CDR3 nucleotides read TGTGCCAGCAGTTTTAACGGGGGAGAGGGGGGCTACACCTTC.

This clone was found a few times. This chain connects TRBV7-9 to TRBJ2-7, with D maybe TRBD2 (5 bases). V dropped 2 bases and J dropped 2 bases, with 13 bases sitting between them. The CDR3 spans 15 residues. CDR1 and CDR2 (germline): SEHNR, FQNEAQ (reference sequence). CDR3 sequence reads: CASSLFSGRAYEQYF. The CDR3 region has the DNA TGTGCCAGCAGCTTATTTTCGGGAAGGGCCTACGAGCAGTACTTC.

The chain recombines TRBV10-3 with TRBJ1-6; D may be TRBD1 (6 bases). Germline V CDR1 and CDR2: ENHRY, SYGVKD. The CDR3 extends over 16 amino acids. V gave up 2 bases and J gave up 0 bases, with 8 bases separating them. CDR3 coding DNA: TGTGCCATCAGTGAGGGGGGCAGCTCCTATAATTCACCCCTCCACTTT. As protein: CAISEGGSSYNSPLHF.

The chain uses TRBV30 and TRBJ2-7; D not resolved. This CDR3 has 15 amino acids. Between the trimmed V and J ends, which lost 3 bases and 1 base, there was a span of 16 bases. CDR1 is GTSNPN, CDR2 SVGIG, per germline (reference sequence). The CDR3 protein is CAWSLGSHSSYEQYF. In DNA, the CDR3 is TGTGCCTGGAGCCTGGGCAGCCATTCTTCCTACGAGCAGTACTTC. Full variable domain (remainder filled in from reference TRBV30 and TRBJ2-7): SQTIHQWPATLVQPVGSPLSLECTVEGTSNPNLYWYRQAAGRGLQLLFYSVGIGQISSEVPQNLSASRPQDRQFILSSKKLLLSDSGFYLCAWSLGSHSSYEQYFGPGTRLTVT.

This clone was found once. This chain links TRBV30 with TRBJ1-6; 11 nucleotides line up with TRBD1. Germline assignment: CDR1 GTSNPN and CDR2 SVGIG (reference sequence). CDR3 length equals 16 residues. Trimming at V came to 0 bases and at J to 6 bases, leaving 4 bases not matched to a gene. CDR3 loop: CAWSVTGTGGNSPLHF. The CDR3 nucleotides are TGTGCCTGGAGTGTAACGGGGACAGGGGGTAATTCACCCCTCCACTTT.

The chain couples TRBV4-1 to TRBJ1-1, with TRBD1 identical over 7 bases. Germline trimming cut 2 bases from V and 1 base from J; bases unmatched to any gene: 7. Germline assignment: CDR1 MGHRA and CDR2 YSYEKL. The CDR3 length is 16 residues. The CDR3 coding sequence is TGCGCCAGCAGCCAACGGGACAGTCTTTGGAACACTGAAGCTTTCTTT. Protein: CASSQRDSLWNTEAFF.

This rearrangement joins TRBV2 to TRBJ2-3; 13 bases map to TRBD2. With V trimmed by 8 bases and J by 6 bases, 5 bases remained unmatched. Per germline, CDR1 SNHLY and CDR2 FYNNEI. The CDR3 extends over 14 amino acids. CDR3 DNA: TGTGCCAGCGGACTAGCGGGGGAGGAGGATACGCAGTATTTT. Translation gives CASGLAGEEDTQYF.

This clone was seen once. J is TRBJ1-4 and V is TRBV15, with D possibly TRBD1 on 5 matching bases. CDR1 LNHNV and CDR2 YYDKDF come from the germline V gene (reference sequence). Trimming shortened V by 0 bases and J by 9 bases, and 14 bases separated the two germline ends. The CDR3 totals 15 residues. Here the CDR3 reads CATSRDRGAIKKLFF. The DNA for the CDR3 is TGTGCCACCAGCAGAGATAGGGGCGCGATCAAAAAACTGTTTTTT.